Each of the 17 T cell receptor beta chains below was sequenced from the same sample in a study of tumor-infiltrating lymphocytes in primary liver carcinoma. Taking about 17-33 mg of unsorted bulk tissue, the authors co-extracted RNA and DNA. Constant-region priming of about 500 ng total RNA yielded TCR beta cDNA. Generation of the TCR beta libraries relied on three nested multiplex PCR rounds using slightly modified ARM-PCR. TRBV1-TRBV30 forward primers paired with a C-beta reverse primer were used in the first two PCR rounds, which ran 9 to 10 cycles each. In TCRdb, the multiplex PCR reads were re-called with MiXCR into one record per CDR3 protein. Of about 190,000 distinct CDR3 sequences listed, about 85% were seen once; the top ten hold 15% to 20%. Sequencing used tumor tissue from primary liver carcinoma. The receptors were sampled from a man aged 35-49 years with primary liver carcinoma and hepatitis B virus infection.

To note about this clonotype: One end of the junction varies from germline; a read error may be responsible. The chain has TRBV10-2 and TRBJ2-7; D is possibly TRBD1 or TRBD2 (5 bases each). The CDR3 is made up of 13 amino acids. The germline gives CDR1 WSHSY, CDR2 SAAADI. This CDR3 is CVSSEGRVYEQYF. The CDR3 DNA follows: TGCGTCAGCAGTGAGGGCAGGGTTTACGAGCAGTATTTC.

The chain couples TRBV7-9 to TRBJ2-2; 7 positions match TRBD1. From germline, CDR1 is SEHNR and CDR2 FQNEAQ (reference sequence). This CDR3 contains 15 residues. After removal of 9 bases from V and 1 base from J, the junction contained 8 bases not matched to a gene. CDR3 DNA sequence: TGTGCCAGGGGCCGTGACAGGGAGAACACCGGGGAGCTGTTTTTT. Its translation is CARGRDRENTGELFF.

The chain links TRBV11-3 to TRBJ2-1, with D possibly being TRBD1 or TRBD2 (5 bases each). CDR1 and CDR2 from the germline V gene are SGHNT and YENEEA. V lost 1 base and J 8 bases, leaving 21 bases between the germline ends. The CDR3 covers 17 residues. CDR3 residues: CASSLGVPGLPHYEQFF. CDR3 bases: TGTGCCAGCAGCTTAGGCGTACCGGGGCTCCCTCACTATGAGCAGTTCTTC. Combining the CDR3 with reference TRBV11-3 and TRBJ2-1 gives the whole variable domain EAGVVQSPRYKIIEKKQPVAFWCNPISGHNTLYWYLQNLGQGPELLIRYENEEAVDDSQLPKDRFSAERLKGVDSTLKIQPAELGDSAVYLCASSLGVPGLPHYEQFFGPGTRLTVL.

On this clonotype itself: Germline is not matched at one junction end, which may reflect a read error. V gene TRBV5-4 combines with J gene TRBJ2-3; D is perhaps TRBD1 (5 bases). The CDR3 totals 13 residues. Germline values: CDR1 SGHNT, CDR2 YYREEE (reference sequence). CDR3 amino acids: CASSLRGTNTQYF. The CDR3 DNA is TGTGCCAGCAGCTTGAGGGGCACAAATACGCAGTATTTT.

Of note for this clonotype: A much more abundant neighbour one base away suggests this may be a read error. This chain joins TRBV28 and TRBJ1-2; no reliable D call. Trimming cost V 2 bases and J 4 bases, with 11 bases left between them. Germline assignment: CDR1 MDHEN and CDR2 SYDVKM. The CDR3 extends over 14 amino acids. The CDR3 DNA reads TGTGCCAGCAGTTTAACAGAGTCCTTCTATGGCTACACCTTC. Translation: CASSLTESFYGYTF.

This clonotype has at least ten counts. This chain joins TRBV28 and TRBJ1-2; D may be TRBD1 (5 bases). Germline CDR1 and CDR2: MDHEN and SYDVKM. V shed 3 bases and J shed 4 bases, with 15 bases lying between them. The CDR3 is made up of 15 amino acids. CDR3 sequence (DNA): TGTGCCAGCAGTTTGGGGCAGGCGAGGGGCTATGGCTACACCTTC. It translates to CASSLGQARGYGYTF.

On this clonotype: This sequence may be a read error, since a much larger clone differs from it by one base. This chain joins TRBV28 and TRBJ2-1; D possibly matches TRBD1 or TRBD2 (5 bases each). CDR3 length: 13 residues. The germline V gene encodes CDR1 MDHEN and CDR2 SYDVKM. DNA for the CDR3: TGTGCCAGAAGTTCCTCCCTGGGACGCCCCGGGTTCTTC. Amino acids: CARSSSLGRPGFF.

This clonotype was observed once. Sequence at one end of the junction differs from germline and may be a read error. The gene calls are TRBV5-4 and TRBJ1-1; no clear D. This CDR3 spans 15 amino acids. Germline V lookup: CDR1 SGHNT, CDR2 YYREEE (reference sequence). The CDR3 DNA sequence: TGCGCCAGCAACGAGGGCAGTGCGTTGAGCACTGAAGCTTTCTTT. Its translation: CASNEGSALSTEAFF.

This clonotype appeared a few times. A much larger clone lies one base from this, so it may be a read error. V usage is TRBV30 and J usage is TRBJ2-2, with D maybe TRBD2 (7 bases). CDR1 is GTSNPN and CDR2 is SVGIG in the germline V gene (reference sequence). The CDR3 consists of 14 residues. This chain's CDR3 is CTWRGGVETGELFF. CDR3 nucleotide sequence: TGTACCTGGAGGGGGGGAGTGGAAACCGGGGAGCTGTTTTTT.

This chain joins TRBV29-1 and TRBJ1-2, with 9 nucleotides matching TRBD1. Trimming took 2 bases from V and 3 from J; bases not matched to a gene: 10. Germline V gene lookup returns CDR1 SQVTM and CDR2 ANQGSEA. CDR3 length equals 16 residues. The CDR3 DNA reads as TGCAGCGTTGAAAAACGACAGGGGGACAGGTACTATGGCTACACCTTC. Translating it yields CSVEKRQGDRYYGYTF.

As regards this clonotype: At one of its ends the junction is not consistent with the germline gene, which may arise from a read error. J is TRBJ1-2 and V is TRBV4-3; no clear D. Looked up from germline, CDR1 is LGHNA and CDR2 is YSLEER. This CDR3 contains 13 residues. The DNA for the CDR3 is TGCCCCAGCAGCCAAGCCGGAAACTATGGATACACCTTC. This translates into CPSSQAGNYGYTF.

This clonotype was counted many times. This sequence joins TRBV11-2 and TRBJ2-3, with D hard to call. The CDR3 sequence is 12 residues long. V shed 5 bases and J shed 8 bases, with 11 bases lying between them. In germline, CDR1 is SGHAT, CDR2 FQNNGV. CDR3 DNA sequence: TGTGCCAGCAGCGCGGATCGGATTACGCAGTATTTT. Translating gives CASSADRITQYF.

Remarks on this clonotype: A much larger clone is a single base away; this may be a read error. The rearrangement joins TRBV30 to TRBJ2-7; D not resolved. CDR1 GTSNPN and CDR2 SVGIG come from the germline V gene (reference sequence). The CDR3 runs 15 residues. Trimming shortened V by 3 bases and J by 8 bases, and 23 bases separated the two germline ends. CDR3 amino acids: CAWRPIGRRDYKQYF. In DNA, the CDR3 is TGTGCCTGGAGGCCTATAGGAAGAAGGGATTACAAGCAGTACTTC. The full variable domain, in which reference TRBV30 and TRBJ2-7 provide the parts outside the CDR3, is SQTIHQWPATLVQPVGSPLSLECTVEGTSNPNLYWYRQAAGRGLQLLFYSVGIGQISSEVPQNLSASRPQDRQFILSSKKLLLSDSGFYLCAWRPIGRRDYKQYFGPGTRLTVT.

As regards this clonotype: The junction shows a germline mismatch at one end, possibly a read error. The chain is built from TRBV29-1 and TRBJ2-7; D ambiguous. This CDR3 has 12 amino acids. Per the germline V gene, CDR1 is SQVTM and CDR2 is ANQGSEA. The CDR3 region has the DNA TGTAGGGCGGCTTGGGGTAATCATGAGCAGTACTTC. Residues: CRAAWGNHEQYF.

As to this clonotype: The junction differs from germline at one of its ends, possibly a read error. The CDR3 sequence: CASSGQGMNYDYTF. CDR3 sequence (DNA): TGCGCCAGCAGCGGGCAGGGGATGAACTATGACTACACCTTC. The chain uses TRBV10-2 and TRBJ1-2; D is perhaps TRBD1 (6 bases). Germline V gene lookup returns CDR1 WSHSY and CDR2 SAAADI. CDR3 length: 14 residues.

A remark on this clonotype: An end of the junction does not agree with germline; a read error may underlie this. The chain carries TRBV12-3 or TRBV12-4 and TRBJ1-5; no firm D call. The CDR3 contains 16 residues. This CDR3 is CASSLGGQYNNQSQHF. CDR3 coding DNA: TGTGCCAGCAGTTTAGGTGGCCAGTATAACAATCAGTCCCAGCATTTT.

Worth noting for this clonotype: This is likely a read error, given that the CDR3 carries no conserved phenylalanine or tryptophan at its end. V usage is TRBV29-1 and J usage is TRBJ1-4, with D unclear. The CDR3 is made up of 10 amino acids. Germline CDR1 is SQVTM and CDR2 is ANQGSEA. V gave up 7 bases and J gave up 8 bases, with 8 bases separating them. CDR3 in DNA: TGCAGCGACCTTACGGAAAAACTGTTTATT. It codes for CSDLTEKLFI.